This T cell receptor (beta chain) stems from a study of T cells in Graves' hyperthyroidism and ophthalmopathy. There are 14 residues in the CDR3. V was pared by 5 bases and J by 9 bases, with 10 bases of the junction left unmatched. Germline V gene sequence: CDR1 SGHRS, CDR2 YFSETQ. Patients aged 18 to 65 with hyperthyroidism were newly diagnosed, with duration under 2 months. Authors of the study amplified TCR beta CDR3 regions from RNA transcripts. Carried out on the TCR CDR3, a first-round RT-PCR used the HTBI primer set. TCRdb reprocessed the multiplex PCR reads with MiXCR, giving one entry per CDR3 protein. Of about 400,000 distinct CDR3 sequences in the sample, about 15% are singletons; the top ten hold about 7.7%. Points from the study as a whole: Ophthalmopathy was separated from stable hyperthyroidism by a 13 V-J model. The majority of expanded thyroid clonotypes above 0.001 also appeared in blood.

This clonotype came up a few times. The antigen is undetermined. The material sequenced was blood. This clonotype originated in a woman aged 18-30 years with Graves' hyperthyroidism. This chain links TRBV5-1 with TRBJ2-5, with TRBD1 matching 10 bases. CDR3 protein: CASRLTTGGTAQYF. CDR3 in DNA: TGCGCCAGCAGGCTTACGACAGGGGGCACGGCCCAGTACTTC.